These 7 T cell receptor beta chains were all obtained from the same sample, sequenced in a study of neurological immune-mediated disorders (dated by TCRdb to the late 2010s). The method behind the library was 5' RACE. Reads for this sample came from an Illumina HiSeq 2500. Clones were called with MiXCR by TCRdb after fastp trimmed the public reads at Q25, and only in-frame beta chains were retained. When rows share a CDR3 protein, they turn into one entry using the most common DNA and genes. This sample holds about 46,000 distinct CDR3 sequences; 3% were observed only once. Around 16% of the sample comes from the top ten. The sequenced sample consisted of PBMCs. The receptors were gathered from a woman aged 45-65 years with multiple sclerosis.

This clonotype was detected ten times or more. The rearrangement joins TRBV7-2 to TRBJ2-5; 10 nucleotides match TRBD1. Per germline, CDR1 SGHTA and CDR2 FQGNSA. The CDR3 totals 16 residues. V trimming: 3 bases; J trimming: 4 bases; junction bases outside the gene matches: 8. The DNA of the CDR3 is TGTGCCAGCAGCTTTAGGGGACAGGGGATTAGAGAGACCCAGTACTTC. Translated: CASSFRGQGIRETQYF.

This clonotype was counted at least ten times. CDR3 nucleotide sequence: TGCGCCAGCAGCTTGACTCCAGGGGTGAACACTGAAGCTTTCTTT. Translation: CASSLTPGVNTEAFF. The V call is TRBV5-1, the J call TRBJ1-1; tentative D call: TRBD1 (6 bases). The CDR3 sequence is 15 residues long. V shed 1 base and J shed 0 bases, with 10 bases lying between them. The V gene's germline CDR1 is SGHRS and CDR2 YFSETQ.

The table lists this clonotype with many counts. J is TRBJ2-2 and V is TRBV3-1; TRBD2 agrees at 13 bases. Germline trimming cut 0 bases from V and 6 bases from J; bases unmatched to any gene: 4. This CDR3 region has 17 residues. The germline V gene has CDR1 LGHDT and CDR2 YNNKEL (reference sequence). CDR3 sequence: CASSQDSTSGGPGELFF. As DNA, the CDR3 is TGTGCCAGCAGCCAAGATTCGACTAGCGGGGGGCCCGGGGAGCTGTTTTTT.

In its sample, this clonotype was seen many times. The J gene is TRBJ2-5, the V gene TRBV7-9, with 10 nucleotides matching TRBD2. Germline CDR1 reads SEHNR; CDR2 reads FQNEAQ (reference sequence). J was trimmed by 5 bases and V by 6 bases; bases with no gene match: 9. This CDR3 has 15 amino acids. CDR3 protein: CASRRLSGGAETQYF. The CDR3 DNA reads as TGTGCCAGCAGAAGATTGAGCGGGGGGGCTGAGACCCAGTACTTC.

This clonotype was seen once. The chain couples TRBV6-6 to TRBJ1-2, with TRBD1 matching 8 bases. Germline V gives CDR1 MNHNY, CDR2 SVGAGI (reference sequence). With V trimmed by 6 bases and J by 6 bases, 9 bases remained unmatched. This CDR3 is built from 14 residues. The CDR3 is CASSPGQGADGYTF. CDR3 DNA sequence: TGTGCCAGCAGCCCCGGACAGGGAGCGGATGGCTACACCTTC.

The sample holds many counts of this clonotype. CDR3 sequence reads: CSARGGGRGNTGELFF. DNA of the CDR3: TGCAGTGCTAGAGGTGGGGGGAGGGGGAACACCGGGGAGCTGTTTTTT. This chain links TRBV20-1 with TRBJ2-2; TRBD2 matches at 7 bases. J lost 1 base, V lost 1 base, and 6 bases had no gene match. The CDR3 runs 16 residues. Germline CDR1 reads DFQATT; CDR2 reads SNEGSKA (reference sequence).

This clonotype was found a few times. Because the CDR3 is missing its conserved closing phenylalanine or tryptophan, this is likely a read error. This chain links TRBV12-3 or TRBV12-4 with TRBJ2-7, with 7 bases aligning to TRBD2. The CDR3 consists of 14 residues. V gave up 8 bases and J gave up 5 bases; unmatched junction bases: 12. The CDR3 protein is CASLKGGGFHEQYN. Written as DNA, the CDR3 is TGTGCCAGCCTAAAGGGCGGGGGTTTCCACGAGCAGTACAAC.